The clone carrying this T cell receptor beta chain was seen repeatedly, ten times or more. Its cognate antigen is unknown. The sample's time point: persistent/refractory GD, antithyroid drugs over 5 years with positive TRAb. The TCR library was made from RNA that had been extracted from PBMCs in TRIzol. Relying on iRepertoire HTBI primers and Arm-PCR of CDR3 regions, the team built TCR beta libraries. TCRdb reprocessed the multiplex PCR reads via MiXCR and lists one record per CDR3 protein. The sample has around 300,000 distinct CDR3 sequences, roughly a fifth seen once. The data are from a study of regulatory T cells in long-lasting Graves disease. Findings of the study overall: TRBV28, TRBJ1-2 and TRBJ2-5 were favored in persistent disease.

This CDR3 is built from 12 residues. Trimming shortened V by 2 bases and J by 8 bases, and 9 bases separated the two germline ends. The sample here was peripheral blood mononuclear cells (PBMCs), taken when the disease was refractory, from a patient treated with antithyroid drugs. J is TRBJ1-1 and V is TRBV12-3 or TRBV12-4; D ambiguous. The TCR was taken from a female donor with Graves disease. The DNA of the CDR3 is TGTGCCAGCAGTTTATCGCAAGGCGAAGCTTTCTTT. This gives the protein CASSLSQGEAFF.